What follows are 15 T cell receptor beta chains derived from one specimen sequenced in a study of shared clonotypes between healthy human individuals. TCRdb's table, derived via immunoSEQ multiplex PCR, lists solely in-frame clones and lacks some. In the table there are around 2.5 million clones, more than 85% of which are singletons. Sequenced sample: naive CD4+ T cells from PBMCs. Subset here: CD45RA+ positively selected. All receptors derive from a man younger than 35 in good health. Some clones in this sample may be carry-over from other donors' samples.

The chain combines TRBV18 with TRBJ1-1; D call uncertain. Trimming removed 3 bases from V and 10 bases from J, with 15 bases in between. This CDR3 region has 13 residues. Germline-derived CDR1 and CDR2 are KGHSH and LQKENI. The CDR3 here is CASSPAGQGIAFF. The CDR3 coding sequence is TGTGCCAGCTCACCGGCGGGTCAAGGGATAGCTTTCTTT.

The genes are TRBV30 and TRBJ1-1; D ambiguous. CDR1 is GTSNPN and CDR2 is SVGIG in the germline V gene (reference sequence). V was shortened by 4 bases and J by 0 bases, with 9 bases between the two germline ends. The CDR3 runs to 13 residues. The CDR3 sequence is CAWTETMNTEAFF. CDR3 DNA sequence: TGTGCCTGGACTGAGACGATGAACACTGAAGCTTTCTTT.

The chain carries TRBV4-1 and TRBJ2-7; no definite D call. CDR1 MGHRA and CDR2 YSYEKL come from the germline V gene. Trimming stripped 1 base from V and 7 bases from J, with 11 bases between. The CDR3 has 13 amino acids. CDR3 coding DNA: TGCGCCAGCAGCCAAGTCGGGTTGGGAGAGCAGTACTTC. This gives the protein CASSQVGLGEQYF.

The genes are TRBV5-1 and TRBJ2-3; possibly TRBD2 for D (5 bases). The V end was cut by 4 bases, the J end by 4 bases, with 16 bases between. The CDR3 length is 15 residues. From germline, CDR1 is SGHRS and CDR2 YFSETQ. In nucleotides, the CDR3 is TGCGCCAGCAGCCAAGACGCTAGCTCCCCAGATACGCAGTATTTT. It translates to CASSQDASSPDTQYF.

With respect to this clone: Distinct nucleotide sequences in the sample also encode this CDR3. The J gene is TRBJ1-5, the V gene TRBV18; TRBD1 is a possible D gene (5 bases). The length of the CDR3 is 13 residues. Germline loops: CDR1 KGHSH, CDR2 LQKENI. Trimming removed 3 bases from V and 5 bases from J, with 8 bases in between. CDR3 nucleotide sequence: TGTGCCAGCTCACCGGAAGGGGATCAGCCCCAGCATTTT. Residues: CASSPEGDQPQHF.

V gene TRBV9 combines with J gene TRBJ2-1; the D call may be TRBD1 or TRBD2 (5 bases each). The V end was cut by 4 bases, the J end by 0 bases, with 11 bases between. The CDR3 has 15 residues. Germline V gene lookup returns CDR1 SGDLS and CDR2 YYNGEE. The CDR3 region is CASSWDASSYNEQFF. In DNA, the CDR3 is TGTGCCAGCAGCTGGGACGCGAGCTCCTACAATGAGCAGTTCTTC.

This sequence joins TRBV29-1 and TRBJ1-2, with D uncertain. Trimming pared 4 bases from V and 8 bases from J, leaving 17 bases between. This CDR3 has 13 residues. The germline CDR1 and CDR2 sequences are SQVTM and ANQGSEA. The DNA for the CDR3 is TGCAGCGTTGGGCCCCTAAAAAGAGGCGGCTACACCTTC. Protein: CSVGPLKRGGYTF.

The chain links TRBV28 to TRBJ1-2; D perhaps matches TRBD1 (6 bases). The CDR3 loop spans 16 amino acids. CDR1 and CDR2 from the germline V gene are MDHEN and SYDVKM. Deletions cut 8 bases from V and 1 base from J, with 20 bases between. CDR3 DNA sequence: TGTGCCAGCCGGGGACCTAAACAGGGCCTTAACTATGGCTACACCTTC. Encoded protein: CASRGPKQGLNYGYTF.

The chain employs TRBV13 and TRBJ2-3; TRBD2 aligns across 7 bases. From germline, CDR1 is PRHDT and CDR2 FYEKMQ (reference sequence). After removal of 5 bases from V and 0 bases from J, the junction contained 14 bases not matched to a gene. The CDR3 is 18 residues long. DNA for the CDR3: TGTGCCAGCAGCCACCGTGGGCTAGCGGAAAGGAGCACAGATACGCAGTATTTT. As protein: CASSHRGLAERSTDTQYF.

The chain uses TRBV11-2 and TRBJ2-3; a possible D gene is TRBD2 (6 bases). The germline V gene has CDR1 SGHAT and CDR2 FQNNGV. The CDR3 covers 15 residues. Trimming pared 4 bases from V and 0 bases from J, leaving 11 bases between. CDR3 protein: CASSWGVGSTDTQYF. Written as DNA, the CDR3 is TGTGCCAGCAGCTGGGGGGTTGGGAGCACAGATACGCAGTATTTT. The entire variable domain, with the rest obtained from reference TRBV11-2 and TRBJ2-3, is as follows: EAGVAQSPRYKIIEKRQSVAFWCNPISGHATLYWYQQILGQGPKLLIQFQNNGVVDDSQLPKDRFSAERLKGVDSTLKIQPAKLEDSAVYLCASSWGVGSTDTQYFGPGTRLTVL.

The gene calls are TRBV5-1 and TRBJ2-2, with 9 bases aligning to TRBD2. The CDR3 is made up of 16 amino acids. The V and J ends lost 2 bases and 7 bases, in that order; junction bases with no gene match: 9. Germline CDR1 is SGHRS and CDR2 is YFSETQ. In nucleotides, the CDR3 is TGCGCCAGCAGCTTCCTAGCGGGGAACTCTCGCGGGGAGCTGTTTTTT. It encodes CASSFLAGNSRGELFF.

For the CDR3, the DNA is TGTGCCAGCAGCCCACTGGCTAGAATGGAGGTACGCTACGAGCAGTACTTC. Translation gives CASSPLARMEVRYEQYF. V is TRBV11-2 and J is TRBJ2-7; D is perhaps TRBD2 (5 bases). V lost 5 bases and J 3 bases, leaving 23 bases between the germline ends. The CDR3 has 17 residues. Germline CDR1 and CDR2: SGHAT and FQNNGV.

This chain joins TRBV7-9 and TRBJ1-1; 8 bases agree with TRBD1. Germline V gene data show CDR1 as SEHNR and CDR2 as FQNEAQ (reference sequence). The J segment lost 10 bases and the V segment lost 5 bases, leaving 15 bases of the junction unmatched. CDR3 size: 15 residues. The CDR3 DNA sequence: TGTGCCAGCAGCCAGGGCGAGACAGGGGAACGGGGAGCTTTCTTT. Encoded protein: CASSQGETGERGAFF. Full variable domain (remainder filled in from reference TRBV7-9 and TRBJ1-1): DTGVSQNPRHKITKRGQNVTFRCDPISEHNRLYWYRQTLGQGPEFLTYFQNEAQLEKSRLLSDRFSAERPKGSFSTLEIQRTEQGDSAMYLCASSQGETGERGAFFGQGTRLTVV.

The rearrangement links TRBV19 to TRBJ1-2; D unclear. The germline V and J ends were trimmed by 4 bases and 8 bases, with 5 bases remaining between them. This CDR3 region has 10 residues. The germline gives CDR1 LNHDA, CDR2 SQIVND (reference sequence). Here the CDR3 DNA reads TGTGCCAGTAGTAATAGAGGCTACACCTTC. Its translation: CASSNRGYTF.

V and J are TRBV6-6 and TRBJ2-3; TRBD2 is a possible D gene (6 bases). The CDR3 spans 16 residues. Trimming cost V 2 bases and J 2 bases, with 14 bases left between them. Germline V gene sequence: CDR1 MNHNY, CDR2 SVGAGI (reference sequence). CDR3 in amino acids: CASSYDGGRFTDTQYF. Written as DNA, the CDR3 is TGTGCCAGCAGTTACGACGGGGGACGATTCACAGATACGCAGTATTTT.